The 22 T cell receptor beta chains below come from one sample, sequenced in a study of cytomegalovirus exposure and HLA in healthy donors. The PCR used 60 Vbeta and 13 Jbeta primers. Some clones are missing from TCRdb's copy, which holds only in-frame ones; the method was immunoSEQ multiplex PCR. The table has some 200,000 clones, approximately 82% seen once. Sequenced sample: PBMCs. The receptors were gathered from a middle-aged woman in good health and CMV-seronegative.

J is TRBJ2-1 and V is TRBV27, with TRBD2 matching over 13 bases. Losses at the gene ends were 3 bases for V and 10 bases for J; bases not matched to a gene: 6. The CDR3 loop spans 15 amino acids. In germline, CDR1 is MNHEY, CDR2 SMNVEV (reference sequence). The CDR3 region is CASSFNGGLAGEQFF. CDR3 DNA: TGTGCCAGCAGTTTCAATGGGGGACTAGCGGGGGAGCAGTTCTTC.

The CDR3 DNA is TGTGCCAGCAGCTTAGTTTTAGGGGACTATGGCTACACCTTC. Amino acids: CASSLVLGDYGYTF. The chain joins TRBV11-2 to TRBJ1-2; the D gene is possibly TRBD1 (5 bases). Germline lookup yields CDR1 SGHAT and CDR2 FQNNGV. V lost 1 base and J lost 3, with 9 bases in between. The CDR3 extends over 14 amino acids.

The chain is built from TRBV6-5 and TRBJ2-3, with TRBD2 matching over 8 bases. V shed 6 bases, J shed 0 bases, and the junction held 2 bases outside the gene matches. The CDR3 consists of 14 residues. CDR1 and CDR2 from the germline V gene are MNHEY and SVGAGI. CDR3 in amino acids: CASRLAGSTDTQYF. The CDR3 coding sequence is TGTGCCAGCAGGCTAGCGGGTAGCACAGATACGCAGTATTTT.

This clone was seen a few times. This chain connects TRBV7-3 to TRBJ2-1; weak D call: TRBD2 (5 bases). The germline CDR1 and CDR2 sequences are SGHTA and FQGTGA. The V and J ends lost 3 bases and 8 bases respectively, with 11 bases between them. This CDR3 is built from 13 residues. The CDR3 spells CASSFAGVDEQFF. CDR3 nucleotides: TGTGCCAGCAGCTTCGCGGGCGTCGATGAGCAGTTCTTC.

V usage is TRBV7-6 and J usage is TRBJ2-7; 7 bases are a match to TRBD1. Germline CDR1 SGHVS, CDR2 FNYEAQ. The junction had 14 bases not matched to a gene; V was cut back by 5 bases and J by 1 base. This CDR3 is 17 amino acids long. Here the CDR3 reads CASSPSGTANPSYEQYF. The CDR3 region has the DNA TGTGCCAGCAGCCCCAGTGGGACAGCAAATCCTTCCTACGAGCAGTACTTC. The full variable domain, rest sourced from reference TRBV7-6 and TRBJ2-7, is GAGVSQSPRYKVTKRGQDVALRCDPISGHVSLYWYRQALGQGPEFLTYFNYEAQQDKSGLPNDRFSAERPEGSISTLTIQRTEQRDSAMYRCASSPSGTANPSYEQYFGPGTRLTVT.

The CDR3 spells CATNPDRQETQYF. The CDR3, as DNA: TGTGCCACCAACCCTGACAGGCAAGAGACCCAGTACTTC. V and J are TRBV15 and TRBJ2-5, with D tentatively TRBD1 (6 bases). CDR3 length equals 13 residues. The germline CDR1 and CDR2 sequences are LNHNV and YYDKDF (reference sequence). V was shortened by 7 bases and J by 2 bases, with 11 bases between the two germline ends. The full variable domain, its missing parts supplied by reference TRBV15 and TRBJ2-5, is DAMVIQNPRYQVTQFGKPVTLSCSQTLNHNVMYWYQQKSSQAPKLLFHYYDKDFNNEADTPDNFQSRRPNTSFCFLDIRSPGLGDTAMYLCATNPDRQETQYFGPGTRLLVL.

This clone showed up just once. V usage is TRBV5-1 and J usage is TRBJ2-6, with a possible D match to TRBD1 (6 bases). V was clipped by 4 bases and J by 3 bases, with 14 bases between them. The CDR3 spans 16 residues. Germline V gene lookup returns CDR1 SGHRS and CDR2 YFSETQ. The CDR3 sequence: CASSPPTGDGANVLTF. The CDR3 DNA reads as TGCGCCAGCAGCCCACCGACAGGAGATGGGGCCAACGTCCTGACTTTC.

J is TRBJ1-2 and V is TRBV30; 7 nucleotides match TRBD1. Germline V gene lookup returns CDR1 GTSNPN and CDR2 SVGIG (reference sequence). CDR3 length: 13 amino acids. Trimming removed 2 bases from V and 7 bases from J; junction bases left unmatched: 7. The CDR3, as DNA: TGTGCCTGGAGTTCAGGGGGTCTGGGTGGCTACACCTTC. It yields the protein CAWSSGGLGGYTF.

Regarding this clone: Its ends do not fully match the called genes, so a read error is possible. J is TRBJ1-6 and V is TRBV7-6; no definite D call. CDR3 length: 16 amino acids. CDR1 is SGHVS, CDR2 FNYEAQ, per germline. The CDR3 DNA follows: TGTACCAGCAGCCCAACGGCGGGCTCCTATAATTCACCCCTCCACTTT. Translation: CTSSPTAGSYNSPLHF. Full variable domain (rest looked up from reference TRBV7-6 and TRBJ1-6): GAGVSQSPRYKVTKRGQDVALRCDPISGHVSLYWYRQALGQGPEFLTYFNYEAQQDKSGLPNDRFSAERPEGSISTLTIQRTEQRDSAMYRCTSSPTAGSYNSPLHFGNGTRLTVT.

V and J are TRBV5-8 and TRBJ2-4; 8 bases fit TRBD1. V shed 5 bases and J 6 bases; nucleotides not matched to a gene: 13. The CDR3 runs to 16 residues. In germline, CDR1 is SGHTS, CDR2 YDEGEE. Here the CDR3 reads CASSPERAGGLNIQYF. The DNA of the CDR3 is TGTGCCAGCAGTCCCGAAAGGGCAGGGGGCTTAAACATTCAGTACTTC.

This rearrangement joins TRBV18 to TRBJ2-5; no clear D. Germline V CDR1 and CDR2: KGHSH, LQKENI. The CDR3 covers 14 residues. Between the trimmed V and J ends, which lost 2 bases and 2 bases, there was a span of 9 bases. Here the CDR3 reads CASSPVPLQETQYF. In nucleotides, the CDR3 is TGTGCCAGCTCACCAGTCCCTCTTCAAGAGACCCAGTACTTC.

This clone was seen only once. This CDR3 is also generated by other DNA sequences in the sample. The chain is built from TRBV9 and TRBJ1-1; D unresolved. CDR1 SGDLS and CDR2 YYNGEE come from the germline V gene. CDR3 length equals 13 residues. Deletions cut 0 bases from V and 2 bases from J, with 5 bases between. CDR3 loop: CASSVAGNTEAFF. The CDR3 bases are TGTGCCAGCAGCGTAGCGGGAAACACTGAAGCTTTCTTT.

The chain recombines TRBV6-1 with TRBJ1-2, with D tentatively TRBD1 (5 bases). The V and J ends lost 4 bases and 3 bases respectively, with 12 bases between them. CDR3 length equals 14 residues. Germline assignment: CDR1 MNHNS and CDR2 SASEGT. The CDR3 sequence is CASSGSGAYYGYTF. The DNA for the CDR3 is TGTGCCAGCAGTGGTTCTGGGGCGTACTATGGCTACACCTTC.

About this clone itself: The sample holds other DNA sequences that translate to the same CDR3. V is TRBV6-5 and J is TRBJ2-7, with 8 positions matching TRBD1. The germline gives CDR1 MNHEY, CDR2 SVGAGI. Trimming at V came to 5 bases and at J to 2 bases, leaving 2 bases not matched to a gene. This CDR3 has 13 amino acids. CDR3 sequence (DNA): TGTGCCAGCAGTAGGACAGGGACCTACGAGCAGTACTTC. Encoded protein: CASSRTGTYEQYF.

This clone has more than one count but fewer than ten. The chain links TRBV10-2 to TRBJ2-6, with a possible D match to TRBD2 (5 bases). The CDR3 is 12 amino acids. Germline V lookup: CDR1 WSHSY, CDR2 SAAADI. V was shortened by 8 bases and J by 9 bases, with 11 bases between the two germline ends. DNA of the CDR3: TGCGCCAGCGCGAGGGCTAACAACGTCCTGACTTTC. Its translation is CASARANNVLTF.

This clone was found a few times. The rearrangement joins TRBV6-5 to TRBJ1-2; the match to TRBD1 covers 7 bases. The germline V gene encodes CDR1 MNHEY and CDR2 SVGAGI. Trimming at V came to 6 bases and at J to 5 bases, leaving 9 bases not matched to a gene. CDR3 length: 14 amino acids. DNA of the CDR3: TGTGCCAGCAGCAAAACAGGGGTGGGGTATGGCTACACCTTC. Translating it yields CASSKTGVGYGYTF.

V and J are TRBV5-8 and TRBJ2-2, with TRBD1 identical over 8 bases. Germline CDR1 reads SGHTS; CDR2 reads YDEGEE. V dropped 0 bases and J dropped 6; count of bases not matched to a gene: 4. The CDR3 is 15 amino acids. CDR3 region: CASSLGGQGSGELFF. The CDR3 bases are TGTGCCAGCAGCTTGGGAGGACAGGGTTCCGGGGAGCTGTTTTTT.

Here the CDR3 reads CSVVQGANYGYTF. CDR3 nucleotides: TGCAGCGTTGTACAGGGGGCAAACTATGGCTACACCTTC. This chain links TRBV29-1 with TRBJ1-2; 9 nucleotides align to TRBD1. CDR3 length equals 13 residues. Germline CDR1 SQVTM, CDR2 ANQGSEA. V dropped 4 bases and J dropped 2; count of bases not matched to a gene: 2.

CDR3 residues: CASSLARVGTEAFF. The CDR3 coding sequence is TGTGCCAGCAGTTTAGCCAGGGTTGGTACTGAAGCTTTCTTT. The chain recombines TRBV27 with TRBJ1-1; possibly TRBD1 for D (5 bases). Trimming stripped 2 bases from V and 5 bases from J, with 12 bases between. Germline V lookup: CDR1 MNHEY, CDR2 SMNVEV (reference sequence). The CDR3 is made up of 14 amino acids.

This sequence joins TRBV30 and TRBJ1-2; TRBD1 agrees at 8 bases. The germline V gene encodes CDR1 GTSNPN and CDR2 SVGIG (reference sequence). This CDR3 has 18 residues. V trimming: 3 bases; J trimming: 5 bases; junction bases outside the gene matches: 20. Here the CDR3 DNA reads TGTGCCTGGAGACCCACAGGGGGGGGGAGAACCGGCTATTATGGCTACACCTTC. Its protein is CAWRPTGGGRTGYYGYTF.

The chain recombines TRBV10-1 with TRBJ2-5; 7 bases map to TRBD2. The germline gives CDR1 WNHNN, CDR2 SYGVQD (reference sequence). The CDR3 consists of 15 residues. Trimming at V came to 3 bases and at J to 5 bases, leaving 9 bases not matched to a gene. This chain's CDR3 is CASSDIGTGGETQYF. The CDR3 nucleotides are TGCGCCAGCAGTGATATCGGGACCGGGGGGGAGACCCAGTACTTC.

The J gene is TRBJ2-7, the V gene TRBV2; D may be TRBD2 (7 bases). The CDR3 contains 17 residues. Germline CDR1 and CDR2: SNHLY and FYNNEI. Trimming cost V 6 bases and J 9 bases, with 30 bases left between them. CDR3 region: CASSTPLSGRGHSGQYF. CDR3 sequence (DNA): TGTGCCAGCAGCACTCCGCTTTCGGGGCGGGGGCACTCGGGGCAGTACTTC.